This entry features one T cell receptor (beta chain) sequence. The target antigen is unknown. The use of a sample-barcoded 5' primer and a J-beta primer mix characterized a second PCR of about 7 to 12 cycles. TCRdb used MiXCR to reprocess the 5' RACE reads, holding one entry per CDR3 protein. This table holds 800,000 or so distinct CDR3 sequences, about 25% found once. The source of the sample is a study of blood T cells in healthy people across ages. Study-wide points: The unsorted PBMCs prevented any conclusive comparison of naive versus antigen-experienced cells.

Trimming removed 0 bases at V and 1 base at J, with 12 bases between. The CDR3 has 16 residues. The germline gives CDR1 SGHRS, CDR2 YFSETQ. These same data were also listed under a study on T cells of mothers and their children.

The chain has TRBV5-1 and TRBJ2-3; D possibly corresponds to TRBD1 (5 bases). Sequencing was performed on blood. The receptor was isolated from a boy younger than 18 in good health. The DNA for the CDR3 is TGCGCCAGCAGCTTGGCCCCGGACACAGGCACAGATACGCAGTATTTT. Protein product: CASSLAPDTGTDTQYF.